This T cell receptor beta chain was observed in a study of T cell changes during pregnancy in multiple sclerosis. Repertoires were generated with immunoSEQ multiplex PCR, while TCRdb's copy carries only in-frame clones and drops some. In the table there are approximately 70,000 clones, roughly 90% of which are singletons. The sequencing used peripheral blood, collected in the first trimester of pregnancy. The receptor was isolated from a female donor in good health, enrolled as a control in a pregnancy study.

CDR3 DNA: TGTGCCATCCCCTCACAGGGGGCACTCAATGAGCAGTTCTTC. Residues: CAIPSQGALNEQFF. The chain has TRBV6-1 and TRBJ2-1; 9 positions agree with TRBD1. The CDR3 consists of 14 residues. The junction had 10 bases not matched to a gene; V was cut back by 10 bases and J by 6 bases. CDR1 MNHNS and CDR2 SASEGT come from the germline V gene.